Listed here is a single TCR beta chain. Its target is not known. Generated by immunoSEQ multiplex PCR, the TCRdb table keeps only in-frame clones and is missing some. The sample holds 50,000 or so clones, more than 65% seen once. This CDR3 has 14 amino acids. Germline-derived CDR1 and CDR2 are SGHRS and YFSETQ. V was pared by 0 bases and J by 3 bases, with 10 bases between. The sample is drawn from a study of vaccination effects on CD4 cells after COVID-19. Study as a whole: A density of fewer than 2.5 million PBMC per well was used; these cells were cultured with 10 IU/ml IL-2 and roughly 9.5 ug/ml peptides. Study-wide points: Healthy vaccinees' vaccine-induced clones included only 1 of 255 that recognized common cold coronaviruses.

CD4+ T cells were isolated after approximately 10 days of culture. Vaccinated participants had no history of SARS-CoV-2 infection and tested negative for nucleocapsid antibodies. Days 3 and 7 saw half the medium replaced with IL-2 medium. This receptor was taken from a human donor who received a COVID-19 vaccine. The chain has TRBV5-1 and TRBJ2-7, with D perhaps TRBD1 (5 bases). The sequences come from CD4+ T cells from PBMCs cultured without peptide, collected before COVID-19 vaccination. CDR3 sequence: CASSLAGTGYEQYF. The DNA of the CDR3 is TGCGCCAGCAGCTTGGCCGGCACAGGCTACGAGCAGTACTTC.